Below, one TCR beta chain is given with its context. This record comes from a study of blood T cell repertoires in COVID-19. In the study overall: The cDNA or gDNA used as material had been derived from T cells, B-cell-depleted T cells, or PBMCs.

CDR3 size: 14 residues. The germline CDR1 and CDR2 sequences are ENHRY and SYGVKD. J was trimmed by 6 bases and V by 9 bases; bases with no gene match: 10. Authors' analysis steps: Using reference gene primer amplification, nucleated cell counts were estimated. The assay was immunoSEQ multiplex PCR, and TCRdb's table has in-frame clones only and misses some. That table furnishes V, J and clone size, whereas the DNA furnished D and trimming. Of a few hundred thousand clones in the sample, around four fifths are singletons; the top ten hold 4.1%. This chain links TRBV10-3 with TRBJ2-1; 8 bases agree with TRBD2. This clonotype originated in a woman aged 50 to 60 with active or convalescent COVID-19. Sequenced sample: peripheral blood. Here the CDR3 DNA reads TGTGCCATGCAAGTAGGGCGGGAGGCCAATGAGCAGTTCTTC. Its translation: CAMQVGREANEQFF.